This record concerns one T cell receptor (beta chain) sequence. Its recognized antigen is unknown. It has no much larger one-base neighbor in the sample; base qualities were not kept. The data stem from a study of blood T cell repertoires in COVID-19 (dated by TCRdb to about 2020). About the full investigation: The collaborator samples originated in the United States, Italy and Spain and spanned the acute and convalescent phases of COVID-19. The repertoires were released in a freely available public database intended as a resource for research on the immune response to SARS-CoV-2. Samples came from the ongoing ImmuneRACE study (first 160 participants) plus 1,254 subjects from 6 global collaborators. The dataset comprised deeply sampled blood TCRbeta repertoires from subjects exposed to, actively infected with, or recovered from COVID-19. Nearly every sample came with metadata listing a de-identified subject ID, COVID-19 status, age in years and sex. The material from the prospective study consisted of cDNA or gDNA derived from T cells, B-cell-depleted T cells, or PBMCs. Where available, HLA class I and class II types were taken from metadata supplied by the sample provider and were not determined by assay-based typing. Here is what the overall study found, with its caveats: The amount of clinical and demographic metadata varied by source and participant and was provided uncurated.

TCRbeta CDR3 regions were amplified from genomic DNA using the immunoSEQ Assay, a bias-controlled multiplex PCR. As for the original processing: Nucleated cell counts per sample were estimated from amplification of reference gene primers within the assay. Sequence reads were collapsed and filtered to measure the absolute abundance of every unique TCRbeta CDR3 rearrangement. For each sample, productive Simpson clonality was calculated as the square root of Simpson's diversity index over productive rearrangements. This immuneACCESS table, as held by TCRdb, lists in-frame sequences with V and J called but not all clones. Of the missing ones, under half trace to an unresolved V gene in checked studies; the others have no known cause. The DNA gave D and trimming, while V, J and clone size come from that table. The table for this sample lists roughly 60,000 clones; approximately 88% of them were counted only once. Roughly 10% of the sample comes from the top ten.

One collaborating source in Seattle enrolled patients while the patients were actively infected and followed the patients over time throughout the course of disease. Whole blood was collected in K2EDTA tubes by collaborating institutions according to the institutions' own protocols. For TCRbeta analysis, collaborators shipped samples as frozen whole blood, isolated PBMCs, or DNA extracted from either of those sample types. This TCR was sampled from a man aged 25 to 40 with COVID-19, enrolled during active disease. Sequenced: peripheral blood.

The CDR3 here reads CASSSTAIGYTF. In nucleotide form, the sequence is TGTGCCAGCAGCTCGACAGCCATCGGCTACACCTTC. The chain employs TRBV28 and TRBJ1-2; the D segment could be TRBD1, given 5 matching bases. The CDR3 sequence holds 12 residues, the cysteine and phenylalanine included. Only CDR3 DNA is held: 36 bases, read in frame from base 1. CDR1 and CDR2, per the germline V gene, are MDHEN and SYDVKM. The junction carries 13 bases between V and J, which are trimmed by 6 bases and 8 bases respectively.